The T cell receptor beta chain under discussion was sequenced for a study of beta chain features in type 1 diabetes. The CDR3 runs to 13 residues. Trimming left V 2 bases short and J 4 bases short, with 8 bases between. Germline CDR1 MGHDK, CDR2 SYGVNS. This clone appeared a few times. Its antigen remains unknown. General study points: For Type 1 diabetes patients, all four CD4+ subsets carried TCRB CDR3s that were moderately but significantly shorter.

Every isolated RNA sample was fully reverse transcribed, so sequencing captured expressed TCRB transcripts. Naive, central memory and regulatory T cell samples produced a mean of approximately 3.6 million reads. Measured with immunoSEQ multiplex PCR; TCRdb has only the in-frame clones, and not every one. The sample includes roughly 230,000 clones, 11% of them seen just once. V gene TRBV25-1 combines with J gene TRBJ1-2; D gene uncertain. The sample taken for sequencing was naive CD4+ T cells from blood. The receptor was isolated from a man aged 25-40 years with type 1 diabetes. CDR3 region: CASSEGLSYGYTF. CDR3 nucleotides: TGTGCCAGCAGTGAAGGGCTATCCTATGGCTACACCTTC.